Below are 28 T cell receptor beta chains sequenced from a single sample in a study of CD8 T cells in ankylosing spondylitis. TCRdb used MiXCR to reprocess the 5' RACE reads, holding one entry per CDR3 protein. The table includes 300,000 to 400,000 distinct CDR3 sequences, 20% detected once. The sequencing sample was made of blood, either unsorted or a sorted T cell fraction (not recorded which). The receptors come from a male donor with ankylosing spondylitis or in good health (not recorded which).

This sequence joins TRBV28 and TRBJ2-5; 11 nucleotides align to TRBD2. The germline CDR1 and CDR2 sequences are MDHEN and SYDVKM. The CDR3 length is 16 residues. The junction had 9 bases not matched to a gene; V was cut back by 7 bases and J by 2 bases. In DNA form, the CDR3 reads TGTGCCAGCACCGTACTAGCGGGGGAGACACAAGAGACCCAGTACTTC. It encodes CASTVLAGETQETQYF.

This clonotype was counted between two and nine times. The chain is built from TRBV9 and TRBJ2-7; D is possibly TRBD2 (5 bases). V lost 4 bases and J lost 2, with 16 bases in between. Per the germline V gene, CDR1 is SGDLS and CDR2 is YYNGEE. The CDR3 contains 15 residues. DNA for the CDR3: TGTGCCAGCAGCCCCATCAGCGGATATGCCTACGAGCAGTACTTC. Its protein product is CASSPISGYAYEQYF.

This clonotype was seen a handful of times. The rearrangement uses TRBV6-1 and TRBJ2-2; possible D gene TRBD1, 6 bases. Germline CDR1 and CDR2: MNHNS and SASEGT. There are 17 residues in the CDR3. The V end lost 6 bases, the J end lost 6 bases, and 23 bases lay between the germline ends. This CDR3 is CASRPLIGDKGAGELFF. The CDR3 DNA sequence: TGTGCCAGCAGACCACTAATCGGGGACAAAGGGGCCGGGGAGCTGTTTTTT.

V usage is TRBV5-1 and J usage is TRBJ2-7; 11 positions match TRBD1. This CDR3 spans 14 amino acids. The trim removed 3 bases at V and 6 bases at J, leaving 5 bases unmatched. Looked up from germline, CDR1 is SGHRS and CDR2 is YFSETQ. As DNA, the CDR3 is TGCGCCAGCAGCTCCGGGACAGGGGGATTCGAGCAGTACTTC. It yields the protein CASSSGTGGFEQYF.

V gene TRBV12-3 or TRBV12-4 combines with J gene TRBJ2-7; D is tentatively TRBD1 or TRBD2 (5 bases each). The CDR3 consists of 15 residues. V lost 5 bases and J lost 4, with 18 bases in between. This CDR3 reads CASSQAGVGPYEQYF. As DNA, the CDR3 is TGTGCCAGCAGTCAGGCGGGTGTGGGACCGTACGAGCAGTACTTC.

This chain joins TRBV7-3 and TRBJ2-5; D ambiguous. V lost 7 bases and J lost 0, with 12 bases in between. This CDR3 contains 14 residues. The germline V gene has CDR1 SGHTA and CDR2 FQGTGA. CDR3 sequence reads: CASTKLADQETQYF. The CDR3 DNA is TGTGCCAGCACCAAACTCGCGGACCAAGAGACCCAGTACTTC.

This clonotype was seen more than once but under ten times. This chain joins TRBV7-6 and TRBJ2-1; maybe TRBD1 (6 bases). Between the trimmed V and J ends, which lost 1 base and 4 bases, there was a span of 11 bases. Germline V gene sequence: CDR1 SGHVS, CDR2 FNYEAQ. This CDR3 spans 15 amino acids. CDR3 in amino acids: CASSLDTGTYNEQFF. The DNA for the CDR3 is TGTGCCAGCAGCTTAGATACAGGGACATACAATGAGCAGTTCTTC.

The chain links TRBV24-1 to TRBJ2-4; maybe TRBD2 (5 bases). CDR1 is KGHDR, CDR2 SFDVKD, per germline. V was cut by 1 base and J by 7 bases, with 10 bases left in between. CDR3 length equals 14 residues. CDR3 loop: CATSDLRTGNIQYF. CDR3 in DNA: TGTGCCACCAGTGATTTAAGGACTGGGAACATTCAGTACTTC.

This clonotype turned up a few times. The rearrangement uses TRBV1 and TRBJ2-3; the table's D call of TRBD2 was not tested on the DNA. TRBV1 is deemed a pseudogene. The CDR3 has 17 amino acids. The CDR3 DNA follows: TGCACCAGCAGCCAAATCATAAGCGGGGGGAGTTGCCGGTCGCAGTATTTT. As protein: CTSSQIISGGSCRSQYF.

The chain combines TRBV6-5 with TRBJ2-2; D not resolved. Trimming cost V 2 bases and J 8 bases, with 6 bases left between them. Per the germline V gene, CDR1 is MNHEY and CDR2 is SVGAGI. This CDR3 spans 12 amino acids. The CDR3 sequence is CASSYMGGELFF. The CDR3 DNA reads TGTGCCAGCAGTTACATGGGGGGGGAGCTGTTTTTT.

This clonotype was detected only a few times. The J gene is TRBJ2-3, the V gene TRBV3-1, with 8 bases fitting TRBD2. Germline V gene sequence: CDR1 LGHDT, CDR2 YNNKEL (reference sequence). This CDR3 spans 16 amino acids. V dropped 3 bases and J dropped 1; count of bases not matched to a gene: 6. CDR3 nucleotides: TGTGCCAGCAGCCACCCAATAGCGGGACGCACAGATACGCAGTATTTT. Translating gives CASSHPIAGRTDTQYF.

This clonotype has only a few counts. DNA of the CDR3: TGCAGTGCCCTAAAGACTAGCGGGGGGGTCAATGAGCAGTTCTTC. It is translated as CSALKTSGGVNEQFF. This sequence joins TRBV20-1 and TRBJ2-1; TRBD2 matches at 14 bases. CDR1 DFQATT and CDR2 SNEGSKA come from the germline V gene (reference sequence). The V and J ends lost 6 bases and 6 bases, in that order; junction bases with no gene match: 7. This CDR3 contains 15 residues.

The chain links TRBV29-1 to TRBJ2-7, with D unresolved. CDR1 SQVTM and CDR2 ANQGSEA come from the germline V gene. The V end was cut by 0 bases, the J end by 3 bases, with 12 bases between. The length of the CDR3 is 14 residues. CDR3 nucleotides: TGCAGCGTTGAAGATGGTGGCAGAAACTACGAGCAGTACTTC. Its translation: CSVEDGGRNYEQYF.

This clonotype was recorded many times. This sequence joins TRBV27 and TRBJ2-1; the match to TRBD2 covers 8 bases. CDR1 MNHEY and CDR2 SMNVEV come from the germline V gene (reference sequence). The CDR3 covers 16 residues. Losses at the gene ends were 1 base for V and 4 bases for J; bases not matched to a gene: 6. This chain's CDR3 is CASSLWGLGLYNEQFF. CDR3 nucleotide sequence: TGTGCCAGCAGTTTATGGGGACTAGGTCTATACAATGAGCAGTTCTTC.

This clonotype was detected a few times. The genes are TRBV11-2 and TRBJ2-7; weak D call: TRBD2 (5 bases). V was pared by 4 bases and J by 3 bases, with 19 bases between. Germline V gene sequence: CDR1 SGHAT, CDR2 FQNNGV. This CDR3 comprises 16 residues. The CDR3 bases are TGTGCCAGCAGCTCGGAGGTGAATGAGCGACTCTACGAGCAGTACTTC. It encodes CASSSEVNERLYEQYF.

This clonotype was seen at least ten times. The chain combines TRBV7-2 with TRBJ2-7; D is ambiguous. V was cut by 3 bases and J by 0 bases, with 6 bases left in between. The germline gives CDR1 SGHTA, CDR2 FQGNSA. There are 13 residues in the CDR3. The CDR3 here is CASSLLPSYEQYF. The CDR3 nucleotides read TGTGCCAGCAGCTTGCTCCCCTCCTACGAGCAGTACTTC.

This clonotype was seen a few times. V gene TRBV10-2 combines with J gene TRBJ2-5; the D gene could be TRBD1 or TRBD2 (6 bases each). This CDR3 contains 15 residues. V was cut by 5 bases and J by 4 bases, with 17 bases left in between. Per the germline V gene, CDR1 is WSHSY and CDR2 is SAAADI. CDR3 DNA: TGCGCCAGCAGTTTTCTGGGGGGCCTGGGAGAGACCCAGTACTTC. Amino acid sequence: CASSFLGGLGETQYF.

The rearrangement joins TRBV15 to TRBJ2-2, with 7 bases that match TRBD1. This CDR3 spans 21 amino acids. Trimming cost V 6 bases and J 4 bases; bases outside gene matches: 26. The germline CDR1 and CDR2 sequences are LNHNV and YYDKDF (reference sequence). The CDR3, as DNA: TGTGCCACCAGGGTCCGCAGAGATTTGAGGGGTCAGGGGGACGGCACCGGGGAGCTGTTTTTT. This codes for CATRVRRDLRGQGDGTGELFF. Full variable domain (remainder filled in from reference TRBV15 and TRBJ2-2): DAMVIQNPRYQVTQFGKPVTLSCSQTLNHNVMYWYQQKSSQAPKLLFHYYDKDFNNEADTPDNFQSRRPNTSFCFLDIRSPGLGDTAMYLCATRVRRDLRGQGDGTGELFFGEGSRLTVL.

Comments on this clonotype: Germline is not matched at one junction end, which may reflect a read error. The rearrangement links TRBV7-7 to TRBJ2-5; D call uncertain. CDR3 length equals 14 residues. Germline lookup yields CDR1 SSHAT and CDR2 FNYEAQ (reference sequence). In nucleotides, the CDR3 is TGTGCTAGCAGCCTCATTCCCCTTTGGCCCGGCCAGTACTTC. It translates to CASSLIPLWPGQYF.

This clonotype was picked up a small number of times. This chain uses TRBV4-1 with TRBJ2-1; D gene ambiguous. Germline CDR1 MGHRA, CDR2 YSYEKL. This CDR3 is 15 amino acids long. Trimming removed 5 bases from V and 2 bases from J, with 13 bases in between. The CDR3 reads CASSFSPVTYNEQFF. The CDR3 DNA is TGCGCCAGCAGCTTCAGTCCCGTGACCTACAATGAGCAGTTCTTC.

This clonotype turned up a few times. The genes are TRBV3-1 and TRBJ2-7; a possible D gene is TRBD1 (6 bases). Trimming stripped 6 bases from V and 2 bases from J, with 14 bases between. The CDR3 has 14 amino acids. Per germline, CDR1 LGHDT and CDR2 YNNKEL (reference sequence). CDR3 coding DNA: TGTGCCAGCAGTCACCCCGGACAGCCCTACGAGCAGTACTTC. Translated, it gives CASSHPGQPYEQYF.

The V and J genes are TRBV29-1 and TRBJ2-7, with D uncertain. V shed 2 bases and J shed 2 bases, with 7 bases lying between them. CDR1 is SQVTM, CDR2 ANQGSEA, per germline. This CDR3 comprises 12 residues. The CDR3 loop reads CSVETNAYEQYF. The CDR3 bases are TGCAGCGTTGAAACTAACGCCTACGAGCAGTACTTC.

The sample holds a few counts of this clonotype. This chain links TRBV15 with TRBJ2-6; D tentatively fits TRBD1 or TRBD2 (5 bases each). This CDR3 spans 17 amino acids. The V gene lost 2 bases and the J gene lost 0 bases, with 11 bases spanning the gap. Germline lookup yields CDR1 LNHNV and CDR2 YYDKDF (reference sequence). CDR3 residues: CATSRQSGTSGANVLTF. The CDR3 DNA follows: TGTGCCACCAGCAGACAATCAGGGACCTCTGGGGCCAACGTCCTGACTTTC.

The chain joins TRBV11-2 to TRBJ2-3, with TRBD1 matching over 8 bases. With 5 bases clipped from V and 2 bases from J, the junction kept 9 bases outside the gene matches. The CDR3 spans 16 residues. Germline CDR1 is SGHAT and CDR2 is FQNNGV. CDR3 sequence (DNA): TGTGCCAGCAGCGCCCGGGACAGGTTCCCCACAGATACGCAGTATTTT. As protein: CASSARDRFPTDTQYF.

This sequence joins TRBV12-3 or TRBV12-4 and TRBJ2-3, with D perhaps TRBD1 (5 bases). The CDR3 is made up of 13 amino acids. Trimming stripped 0 bases from V and 7 bases from J, with 8 bases between. DNA of the CDR3: TGTGCCAGCAGTTTAGCGTGGGGCCATACGCAGTATTTT. Translating it yields CASSLAWGHTQYF.

The sample holds a few counts of this clonotype. The chain combines TRBV2 with TRBJ2-1; D might be TRBD2 (5 bases). The CDR3 contains 15 residues. Germline CDR1 SNHLY, CDR2 FYNNEI. Trimming removed 6 bases at V and 5 bases at J, with 17 bases between. CDR3 bases: TGTGCCAGCAGGACTTTTAGCGAAAAACACAATGAGCAGTTCTTC. This gives the protein CASRTFSEKHNEQFF.

There are a few counts of this clonotype. The chain employs TRBV2 and TRBJ2-7; 15 bases align to TRBD2. Germline V CDR1 and CDR2: SNHLY, FYNNEI. V trimming: 1 base; J trimming: 3 bases; junction bases outside the gene matches: 10. The CDR3 extends over 19 amino acids. Written as DNA, the CDR3 is TGTGCCAGCAGTGAAGAGGGACTAGCGGGGGGCTCAACATTCTACGAGCAGTACTTC. Translated: CASSEEGLAGGSTFYEQYF.

The V call is TRBV5-1, the J call TRBJ2-7, with D perhaps TRBD2 (5 bases). Looked up from germline, CDR1 is SGHRS and CDR2 is YFSETQ. This CDR3 comprises 15 residues. With 0 bases removed from V and 2 bases from J, the gap between germline ends came to 12 bases. The CDR3, as DNA: TGCGCCAGCAGCTTGGCGTCGGGGTCTGCCTACGAGCAGTACTTC. It yields the protein CASSLASGSAYEQYF.